This T cell receptor (beta chain) was sequenced in a study of cytotoxic CD8 clonotypes in ibrutinib-treated CLL. Whole-study results and caveats: Elevated clonality accompanied ibrutinib response, with a return toward baseline values at progression.

Per the germline V gene, CDR1 is LNHDA and CDR2 is SQIVND (reference sequence). The CDR3 consists of 15 residues. With 6 bases removed from V and 7 bases from J, the gap between germline ends came to 19 bases. Of note for this clone: The antigen remains unidentified.

The assay was immunoSEQ multiplex PCR, and TCRdb's table has in-frame clones only and misses some. The sample contains tens of thousands of clones, approximately 90% of which appear only once. The TCR originated in a human donor with chronic lymphocytic leukemia. The source was PBMCs, collected after 12 months of ibrutinib treatment. The chain recombines TRBV19 with TRBJ1-3; possible D gene TRBD1, 6 bases. CDR3 loop: CASRRTAISSNTIYF. CDR3 nucleotide sequence: TGTGCCAGTAGGCGGACAGCCATATCAAGTAACACCATATATTTT.